Listed below are T cell receptor beta chains from one sample, sequenced in a study of identical twins. TCRdb re-derived calls from the 5' RACE reads in MiXCR, one entry per CDR3 protein. The table lists hundreds of thousands of distinct CDR3 sequences, 6% to 8.5% of them singletons, with around 5.4% in the top ten. The data also belong to a second study, concerning yellow fever vaccine responses in identical twins.

The sequenced sample consisted of CD8+ T cells sorted from blood. These TCRs come from a woman in her late teens or twenties in good health. Each CDR3 is given with its conserved first and last residue. A D gene is named only where the DNA matches it firmly. Size tells how often a clone was seen (once, few, many) or the class of an expanded clone, and some rows leave it out.

cdr3_aa cdr3_nt cdr3_length d_call clone_size j_call v_call
CASSVGGFGREQYF TGTGCCAGCAGCGTAGGGGGGTTTGGTCGCGAGCAGTACTTC 14 . many TRBJ2-7 TRBV9
CASSYGTGFYEQYF TGTGCCAGCAGTTACGGGACAGGGTTTTACGAGCAGTACTTC 14 TRBD1 . TRBJ2-7 TRBV27
CASSPRFDGRAGTRGYGYTF TGTGCCAGCAGCCCACGCTTCGACGGGCGAGCGGGCACGAGGGGCTATGGCTACACCTTC 20 . . TRBJ1-2 TRBV9
CASSSTPLAGGAQYF TGTGCCAGCAGTTCGACCCCTTTAGCGGGAGGGGCGCAGTATTTT 15 TRBD2 few TRBJ2-3 TRBV28
CSARSLLEDRPYGYTF TGCAGTGCTAGGTCCCTCCTTGAGGACAGACCCTATGGCTACACCTTC 16 . few TRBJ1-2 TRBV20-1
CASSPNRGAAYEQYF TGTGCCAGCAGCCCGAACAGGGGAGCAGCCTACGAGCAGTACTTC 15 TRBD1 many TRBJ2-7 TRBV13
CASSAKDRDYEQYF TGCGCCAGCAGCGCGAAGGACAGGGACTACGAGCAGTACTTC 14 TRBD1 many TRBJ2-7 TRBV5-1
CASSLRGSSYNEQFF TGTGCCAGCAGCTTGCGGGGGAGCTCCTACAATGAGCAGTTCTTC 15 TRBD2 once TRBJ2-1 TRBV13
CSVAGGSGNTIYF TGCAGCGTTGCCGGCGGCTCTGGAAACACCATATATTTT 13 . many TRBJ1-3 TRBV29-1
CASSLGLAGPSTDTQYF TGTGCCAGCAGTTTAGGACTAGCGGGGCCTAGCACAGATACGCAGTATTTT 17 TRBD2 few TRBJ2-3 TRBV28
CASSPRGGLSQPQHF TGTGCCAGCAGTCCCCGGGGAGGGCTGAGTCAGCCCCAGCATTTT 15 . many TRBJ1-5 TRBV12-3/TRBV12-4
CASSPVTYPGEQFF TGCGCCAGCAGCCCCGTGACCTACCCTGGTGAGCAGTTCTTC 14 . many TRBJ2-1 TRBV5-1
CASSPGTGKSYGYTF TGTGCCAGCAGCCCCGGGACAGGGAAAAGCTATGGCTACACCTTC 15 TRBD1 . TRBJ1-2 TRBV7-6
CASTPRWGTTDTQYF TGCGCCAGCACCCCGAGATGGGGGACCACAGATACGCAGTATTTT 15 . many TRBJ2-3 TRBV4-1
CASSHMGGKETQYF TGTGCCAGCAGTCACATGGGGGGGAAAGAGACCCAGTACTTC 14 TRBD2 many TRBJ2-5 TRBV3-1
CASSEDVQGLYEQYF TGTGCCAGCAGTGAAGACGTCCAGGGACTTTACGAGCAGTACTTC 15 . . TRBJ2-7 TRBV2
CASSVGSGEGNEQFF TGTGCCAGCAGCGTAGGGTCAGGGGAGGGCAATGAGCAGTTCTTC 15 . many TRBJ2-1 TRBV9
CASSFYSDTQYF TGTGCCAGCAGTTTTTATTCAGATACGCAGTATTTT 12 . many TRBJ2-3 TRBV28
CASRGLEISPYNEQFF TGTGCCAGCAGGGGACTAGAAATCTCCCCATACAATGAGCAGTTCTTC 16 TRBD2 few TRBJ2-1 TRBV6-1
CASSYPLMDRAPYTEAFF TGTGCCAGCAGTTACCCCCTGATGGACAGGGCCCCTTACACTGAAGCTTTCTTT 18 TRBD1 . TRBJ1-1 TRBV6-2/TRBV6-3
CASSQKDRTNEQFF TGTGCCAGCAGCCAAAAGGACAGGACTAATGAGCAGTTCTTC 14 TRBD1 many TRBJ2-1 TRBV5-5
CASTRRSGQTNTEAFF TGTGCCAGCACCCGGAGGTCGGGGCAGACGAACACTGAAGCTTTCTTT 16 . few TRBJ1-1 TRBV12-3/TRBV12-4
CASGTSPYEQFF TGTGCCAGCGGGACTAGCCCCTATGAGCAGTTCTTC 12 TRBD2 . TRBJ2-1 TRBV3-1
CASSQEVRLLGYEQYF TGCGCCAGCAGCCAAGAAGTGCGCCTCCTAGGGTACGAGCAGTACTTC 16 . few TRBJ2-7 TRBV4-1
CASSPLSGASSYEQYF TGTGCCAGCAGCCCCCTCTCGGGAGCCAGCTCCTACGAGCAGTACTTC 16 . many TRBJ2-7 TRBV7-8
CASSGASQYF TGTGCCAGCAGCGGGGCTAGCCAGTACTTC 10 . . TRBJ2-5 TRBV28
CASSQETPLGDTQYF TGTGCCAGCAGCCAAGAAACACCGCTAGGAGATACGCAGTATTTT 15 . many TRBJ2-3 TRBV4-2
CASSESDIGELFF TGTGCCAGCAGTGAATCCGACATCGGGGAGCTGTTTTTT 13 . many TRBJ2-2 TRBV25-1
CASTGDPGNTIYF TGTGCCAGCACAGGGGATCCTGGAAACACCATATATTTT 13 . . TRBJ1-3 TRBV6-6
CSASDWGYEQYF TGCAGTGCTTCGGACTGGGGATACGAGCAGTACTTC 12 . . TRBJ2-7 TRBV20-1
CSVESGSEAFF TGCAGCGTTGAAAGTGGTAGTGAAGCTTTCTTT 11 . many TRBJ1-1 TRBV29-1
CASSGATSSAYNEQFF TGTGCCAGCAGTGGAGCCACTAGCAGCGCCTACAATGAGCAGTTCTTC 16 . many TRBJ2-1 TRBV2
CASSRAGGGVTDTQYF TGTGCCAGCAGCCGGGCCGGGGGGGGAGTAACAGATACGCAGTATTTT 16 TRBD2 . TRBJ2-3 TRBV7-8
CASTAGNEQFF TGTGCCAGCACAGCCGGCAATGAGCAGTTCTTC 11 . few TRBJ2-1 TRBV27
CATSGREAYNEQFF TGTGCCACCAGTGGACGGGAGGCCTACAATGAGCAGTTCTTC 14 TRBD2 many TRBJ2-1 TRBV24-1
CASSGDEAFF TGTGCCAGCAGTGGTGATGAAGCTTTCTTT 10 . . TRBJ1-1 TRBV25-1
CSAREGTSGRTIQYF TGCAGTGCTAGAGAGGGGACTAGCGGGAGGACCATTCAGTACTTC 15 TRBD2 few TRBJ2-4 TRBV20-1
CASSLTGTGIDLFF TGTGCCAGCAGTCTCACCGGGACAGGGATAGATTTGTTCTTC 14 TRBD1 few TRBJ2-1 TRBV28
CASSYYRGNTEAFF TGTGCCAGCAGTTATTACAGGGGGAACACTGAAGCTTTCTTT 14 TRBD1 . TRBJ1-1 TRBV6-5
CASSPTSGRANEQFF TGTGCCAGCAGTCCAACTAGCGGGAGGGCCAATGAGCAGTTCTTC 15 TRBD2 many TRBJ2-1 TRBV5-8
CASSFYGGTEAFF TGTGCCAGCAGCTTCTACGGAGGCACTGAAGCTTTCTTT 13 . many TRBJ1-1 TRBV5-6
CASSAQPQHF TGTGCCAGCAGTGCTCAGCCCCAGCATTTT 10 . . TRBJ1-5 TRBV28
CSARAGREVYEQYF TGCAGTGCTAGGGCAGGGAGAGAGGTCTACGAGCAGTACTTC 14 . few TRBJ2-7 TRBV20-1
CASSVASGRPPYEQYF TGTGCCAGCAGCGTCGCTAGCGGGAGGCCTCCCTACGAGCAGTACTTC 16 TRBD2 few TRBJ2-7 TRBV7-2
CASRAAGQGASEQYF TGTGCCAGCAGAGCCGCGGGACAGGGGGCCAGCGAGCAGTACTTC 15 TRBD1 . TRBJ2-7 TRBV7-9
CASSESDSQETQYF TGTGCCAGCAGTGAGTCGGACAGCCAAGAGACCCAGTACTTC 14 . . TRBJ2-5 TRBV25-1
CASSLIGGNAGELFF TGTGCCAGCAGTTTAATTGGGGGCAACGCCGGGGAGCTGTTTTTT 15 . . TRBJ2-2 TRBV28
CASSQPRGAGDETQYF TGTGCCAGCAGCCAGCCCCGGGGGGCGGGGGATGAGACCCAGTACTTC 16 . few TRBJ2-5 TRBV9
CASSLVDQETQYF TGTGCCAGCAGTTTAGTAGACCAAGAGACCCAGTACTTC 13 . many TRBJ2-5 TRBV27
CASSSGYGGATNEKLFF TGTGCCAGCAGCTCGGGGTATGGGGGTGCAACTAATGAAAAACTGTTTTTT 17 . few TRBJ1-4 TRBV9
CASRKAFDHSPLHF TGCGCCAGCAGGAAAGCTTTTGACCATTCACCCCTCCACTTT 14 . many TRBJ1-6 TRBV5-1